Listed below are T cell receptor beta chains from one sample, sequenced in a study of shared clonotypes between healthy human individuals. Measured with immunoSEQ multiplex PCR; TCRdb has only the in-frame clones, and not every one. Seen here are some 2.1 million clones, approximately 95% observed once, and the top ten hold around 1.1%. Sequenced: naive CD8+ T cells sorted from blood. The receptors were gathered from a man aged 18-30 years in good health. Both conserved end residues are part of each CDR3. Each record gives: D gene, V gene, clone size, J gene, CDR3 protein, CDR3 DNA. A D gene is named only where the DNA matches it firmly. Clone size is given for some rows only: seen once, a few or many times, or a class if the clone is expanded.

-	TRBV10-3	-	TRBJ2-1	CAISEGFSSYNEQFF	TGTGCCATCAGTGAGGGCTTTAGCTCCTACAATGAGCAGTTCTTC
-	TRBV27	-	TRBJ2-2	CASRPSGTGELFF	TGTGCCAGCAGGCCATCTGGGACCGGGGAGCTGTTTTTT
-	TRBV28	-	TRBJ2-7	CASSPLGSHEQYF	TGTGCCAGCAGTCCACTAGGGAGTCACGAGCAGTACTTC
-	TRBV7-8	-	TRBJ2-5	CASSLDYEETQYF	TGTGCCAGCAGCTTAGATTACGAAGAGACCCAGTACTTC
TRBD2	TRBV13	once	TRBJ2-7	CASSFGTSGERDEQYF	TGTGCCAGCAGCTTTGGGACTAGCGGGGAAAGAGACGAGCAGTACTTC
TRBD1	TRBV19	-	TRBJ1-2	CASSIIPGQIYGYTF	TGTGCCAGTAGCATAATACCGGGACAGATCTATGGCTACACCTTC
TRBD2	TRBV11-3	-	TRBJ2-3	CASSPLGSGGGTDTQYF	TGTGCCAGCAGCCCGCTTGGGAGCGGGGGGGGCACAGATACGCAGTATTTT
TRBD2	TRBV7-9	-	TRBJ2-7	CASSSPASGTYEQYF	TGTGCCAGCAGCTCCCCGGCTAGCGGTACCTACGAGCAGTACTTC
-	TRBV2	few	TRBJ2-7	CASRYSYEQYF	TGTGCCAGCCGTTACAGTTACGAGCAGTACTTC
-	TRBV2	-	TRBJ1-3	CASSENPGNTIYF	TGTGCCAGCAGTGAAAACCCTGGAAACACCATATATTTT
-	TRBV29-1	-	TRBJ1-2	CSVTGTRGYTF	TGCAGCGTAACCGGGACGCGCGGCTACACCTTC
TRBD1	TRBV27	-	TRBJ2-5	CASSTRDRVREETQYF	TGTGCCAGCAGTACCCGGGACAGGGTAAGAGAGGAGACCCAGTACTTC
-	TRBV6-5	-	TRBJ1-5	CASSYYSNQPQHF	TGTGCCAGCAGTTATTATAGCAATCAGCCCCAGCATTTT
-	TRBV7-6	-	TRBJ2-7	CASSPTDYATYEQYF	TGTGCCAGCAGCCCAACGGACTACGCCACCTACGAGCAGTACTTC
-	TRBV7-9	-	TRBJ2-7	CASSFVSSYEQYF	TGTGCCAGCAGCTTTGTATCCTCCTACGAGCAGTACTTC
TRBD2	TRBV5-4	-	TRBJ2-3	CASSWGEGIGTDTQYF	TGTGCCAGCAGCTGGGGGGAGGGGATCGGCACAGATACGCAGTATTTT
-	TRBV4-1	-	TRBJ2-4	CASSQDNLAKNIQYF	TGCGCCAGCAGCCAAGATAACCTAGCCAAAAACATTCAGTACTTC
-	TRBV27	-	TRBJ1-1	CASSFLGMNTEAFF	TGTGCCAGCAGTTTTTTGGGCATGAACACTGAAGCTTTCTTT
-	TRBV6-6	-	TRBJ2-4	CASSQDSSTGNIQYF	TGTGCCAGCAGTCAAGACAGTTCTACAGGGAACATTCAGTACTTC
-	TRBV28	once	TRBJ2-3	CASSDFTQYF	TGTGCCAGCAGCGACTTCACGCAGTATTTT
TRBD1	TRBV27	-	TRBJ2-6	CASSFQGAGANVLTF	TGTGCCAGCAGTTTTCAGGGGGCTGGGGCCAACGTCCTGACTTTC
-	TRBV6-5	-	TRBJ2-5	CASSYSGDPGGETQYF	TGTGCCAGCAGTTACTCCGGGGACCCCGGAGGAGAGACCCAGTACTTC
TRBD1	TRBV29-1	-	TRBJ2-3	CSVAPGTDYTDTQYF	TGCAGCGTTGCGCCCGGGACAGATTACACAGATACGCAGTATTTT
TRBD1	TRBV30	-	TRBJ2-7	CAWSDRGNFWEQYF	TGTGCCTGGAGCGACAGGGGGAATTTTTGGGAGCAGTACTTC
-	TRBV28	-	TRBJ1-1	CASSLGEAFF	TGTGCCAGCAGTTTAGGGGAAGCTTTCTTT
-	TRBV30	many	TRBJ2-2	CAWSRENTGELFF	TGTGCCTGGAGTCGGGAGAACACCGGGGAGCTGTTTTTT
TRBD2	TRBV4-3	-	TRBJ2-7	CASSQDALGLAGAVEQYF	TGCGCCAGCAGCCAAGATGCCCTGGGACTAGCGGGAGCTGTCGAGCAGTACTTC
TRBD2	TRBV7-2	-	TRBJ2-7	CASSLGAGATYEQYF	TGTGCCAGCAGCCTTGGGGCGGGAGCGACCTACGAGCAGTACTTC
TRBD1	TRBV9	-	TRBJ2-7	CASSGDRGPDEQYF	TGTGCCAGCAGCGGGGACAGGGGCCCCGACGAGCAGTACTTC
TRBD1	TRBV6-6	once	TRBJ2-7	CASSYPDRGGEQYF	TGTGCCAGCAGTTACCCGGACAGGGGTGGCGAGCAGTACTTC
-	TRBV28	-	TRBJ2-7	CASRLQGLHEQYF	TGTGCCAGCCGCCTACAGGGATTACACGAGCAGTACTTC
-	TRBV6-5	-	TRBJ1-4	CASSSLGEATNEKLFF	TGTGCCAGCAGTTCCCTAGGAGAAGCAACTAATGAAAAACTGTTTTTT
-	TRBV5-6	-	TRBJ1-1	CASSLWVGRVTEAFF	TGTGCCAGCAGCTTGTGGGTAGGGAGAGTCACTGAAGCTTTCTTT
TRBD1	TRBV9	-	TRBJ1-1	CASSTGGGTEAFF	TGTGCCAGCAGCACAGGGGGTGGCACTGAAGCTTTCTTT
TRBD1	TRBV6-1	-	TRBJ1-6	CASSVFDRDNSPLHF	TGTGCCAGCAGTGTCTTTGACAGGGATAATTCACCCCTCCACTTT
-	TRBV6-6	-	TRBJ2-3	CASTLATDTQYF	TGTGCCAGCACCCTAGCTACAGATACGCAGTATTTT
-	TRBV7-2	-	TRBJ1-1	CASSLSARNTEAFF	TGTGCCAGCAGCTTATCGGCCAGGAACACTGAAGCTTTCTTT
-	TRBV13	-	TRBJ2-7	CASSFLGASYEQYF	TGTGCCAGCAGCTTTTTGGGGGCCTCCTACGAGCAGTACTTC
-	TRBV5-6	-	TRBJ1-1	CASSLGDMAFF	TGTGCCAGCAGCTTAGGGGACATGGCTTTCTTT
TRBD1	TRBV7-6	-	TRBJ2-5	CASSPGTGYQETQYF	TGTGCCAGCAGCCCGGGGACAGGCTATCAAGAGACCCAGTACTTC
TRBD2	TRBV6-6	once	TRBJ2-3	CASSYLAGGLTDTQYF	TGTGCCAGCAGTTACCTAGCGGGGGGTCTCACAGATACGCAGTATTTT
-	TRBV29-1	-	TRBJ1-1	CSVEDPGGWSPQAFF	TGCAGCGTTGAAGATCCAGGCGGTTGGTCCCCCCAAGCTTTCTTT
-	TRBV5-6	-	TRBJ1-2	CASSSIQDNANYGYTF	TGTGCCAGCAGCAGTATACAGGACAACGCTAACTATGGCTACACCTTC
TRBD1	TRBV4-3	-	TRBJ2-3	CASSQDTGAFTDTQYF	TGCGCCAGCAGCCAAGACACAGGGGCTTTCACAGATACGCAGTATTTT
-	TRBV15	-	TRBJ2-2	CATSSGTTNTGELFF	TGTGCCACCAGCAGCGGGACAACGAACACCGGGGAGCTGTTTTTT
TRBD2	TRBV29-1	-	TRBJ2-7	CSVRQTSAYEQYF	TGCAGCGTCCGACAAACTAGCGCTTACGAGCAGTACTTC
-	TRBV7-8	-	TRBJ2-1	CASSFLEDNEQFF	TGTGCCAGCAGCTTTCTGGAGGACAATGAGCAGTTCTTC
TRBD1	TRBV15	-	TRBJ2-1	CATSLGQGAGNEQFF	TGTGCCACCAGCCTCGGACAGGGGGCAGGTAATGAGCAGTTCTTC
-	TRBV7-8	once	TRBJ2-7	CASSLAPAGPTYEQYF	TGTGCCAGCAGCTTAGCCCCTGCCGGGCCGACCTACGAGCAGTACTTC
-	TRBV6-5	-	TRBJ1-2	CASSYTDSYGYTF	TGTGCCAGCAGTTACACAGACAGCTATGGCTACACCTTC
-	TRBV7-9	-	TRBJ1-2	CASSLDQHGYTF	TGTGCCAGCAGCTTGGACCAGCATGGCTACACCTTC
-	TRBV9	-	TRBJ1-1	CASSAMGAEAFF	TGTGCCAGCAGCGCCATGGGGGCTGAAGCTTTCTTT
TRBD1	TRBV23-1	-	TRBJ2-7	CASSPGQAAYEQYF	TGCGCCAGCAGTCCGGGACAGGCCGCCTACGAGCAGTACTTC
-	TRBV7-6	-	TRBJ1-2	CASSFLGNYGYTF	TGTGCCAGCAGCTTCCTGGGGAACTATGGCTACACCTTC
-	TRBV11-2	-	TRBJ2-2	CASSFHGLSAGNTGELFF	TGTGCCAGCAGCTTCCACGGGTTGAGTGCGGGGAACACCGGGGAGCTGTTTTTT
-	TRBV7-9	-	TRBJ2-7	CASRDSDRTYEQYF	TGTGCCAGCCGGGATTCGGACAGAACCTACGAGCAGTACTTC
-	TRBV29-1	-	TRBJ2-7	CSVEWGHGQYF	TGCAGCGTTGAGTGGGGACATGGGCAGTACTTC
-	TRBV6-6	-	TRBJ1-4	CASSRGLGEKLFF	TGTGCCAGCAGTCGGGGGCTGGGGGAAAAACTGTTTTTT
-	TRBV7-8	once	TRBJ2-2	CASSLQPTNTGELFF	TGTGCCAGCAGCCTACAGCCCACGAACACCGGGGAGCTGTTTTTT